These 18 T cell receptor beta chains were sequenced from one sample in a study of regulatory T cells in long-lasting Graves disease. CDR3-region Arm-PCR and iRepertoire HTBI primers produced the TCR beta libraries. MiXCR was run by TCRdb on the multiplex PCR reads, yielding one entry per CDR3 protein. Of about 530,000 distinct CDR3 sequences listed, roughly 16% are singletons. Noted time point: newly diagnosed GD, antithyroid drugs for less than 3 months. With RNA extracted from PBMCs as input, the TCR library was made. This sample was also put to use in a study of T cells in Graves' hyperthyroidism and ophthalmopathy.

The sequencing used peripheral blood mononuclear cells (PBMCs), collected at new diagnosis, from a patient treated with antithyroid drugs. These receptors originate from a woman aged 35-60 years with Graves disease.

This clonotype was observed a handful of times. This chain uses TRBV12-3 or TRBV12-4 with TRBJ2-2, with 8 bases fitting TRBD2. The CDR3 has 16 amino acids. V was clipped by 2 bases and J by 5 bases; unmatched bases: 7. As DNA, the CDR3 is TGTGCCAGCAGTTTACTCGGACTAGCTTGGACCGGGGAGCTGTTTTTT. This gives the protein CASSLLGLAWTGELFF.

The genes are TRBV10-3 and TRBJ1-6; TRBD1 agrees at 7 bases. J gave up 5 bases and V 4 bases, and 2 bases lay outside the gene matches. Germline assignment: CDR1 ENHRY and CDR2 SYGVKD. This CDR3 spans 14 amino acids. DNA of the CDR3: TGTGCCATCAGTGGGGACAGAAATAATTCACCCCTCCACTTT. Amino acids: CAISGDRNNSPLHF.

This clonotype was found a few times. The chain carries TRBV18 and TRBJ2-7; D possibly corresponds to TRBD1 (5 bases). Trimming cost V 3 bases and J 3 bases, with 12 bases left between them. The CDR3 spans 14 residues. CDR1 KGHSH and CDR2 LQKENI come from the germline V gene. In nucleotides, the CDR3 is TGTGCCAGCTCACCGGGGCAAGAGATCTACGAGCAGTACTTC. Translated: CASSPGQEIYEQYF.

This clonotype was seen ten or more times. This chain links TRBV20-1 with TRBJ1-2; D is possibly TRBD1 (5 bases). The germline CDR1 and CDR2 sequences are DFQATT and SNEGSKA (reference sequence). V was trimmed by 3 bases and J by 0 bases, leaving 11 bases between them. The CDR3 runs 14 residues. The CDR3 reads CSARAGRTNYGYTF. DNA of the CDR3: TGCAGTGCTAGGGCGGGACGAACTAACTATGGCTACACCTTC.

This clonotype was counted at least ten times. This chain uses TRBV11-3 with TRBJ2-7; D is unresolved. Trimming stripped 3 bases from V and 4 bases from J, with 4 bases between. The CDR3 has 11 amino acids. Germline CDR1 reads SGHNT; CDR2 reads YENEEA. The chain's CDR3 is CASSFDYEQYF. The CDR3 bases are TGTGCCAGCAGCTTCGATTACGAGCAGTACTTC.

This clonotype came up a few times. The V gene is TRBV10-3, the J gene TRBJ2-5, with 9 bases identical to TRBD2. The CDR3 consists of 17 residues. The germline V gene has CDR1 ENHRY and CDR2 SYGVKD. V lost 0 bases and J lost 5; bases outside the gene matches: 10. Written as DNA, the CDR3 is TGTGCCATCAGTGAGTCGGTCGGGCGGGGGGGCAAGGAGACCCAGTACTTC. Its translation is CAISESVGRGGKETQYF.

This clonotype was counted a few times. The gene calls are TRBV5-4 and TRBJ1-1, with D uncertain. Trimming stripped 1 base from V and 4 bases from J, with 11 bases between. This CDR3 region has 14 residues. Germline V CDR1 and CDR2: SGHNT, YYREEE (reference sequence). CDR3 sequence: CASSLKGLGTEAFF. The CDR3, as DNA: TGTGCCAGCAGCTTGAAAGGCCTGGGCACTGAAGCTTTCTTT.

V usage is TRBV27 and J usage is TRBJ1-5; 9 bases are shared with TRBD1. The V gene's germline CDR1 is MNHEY and CDR2 SMNVEV (reference sequence). After removal of 8 bases from V and 7 bases from J, the junction contained 9 bases not matched to a gene. CDR3 length: 14 residues. In nucleotides, the CDR3 is TGTGCCAGCGGGTCTGGACAGGGGAACCAGCCCCAGCATTTT. Encoded protein: CASGSGQGNQPQHF.

The chain has TRBV7-2 and TRBJ2-2; D might be TRBD1 or TRBD2, each matching 6 bases. The germline V gene has CDR1 SGHTA and CDR2 FQGNSA. This CDR3 has 16 amino acids. Trimming removed 2 bases from V and 2 bases from J, with 12 bases in between. The CDR3 protein is CASSLNGGINTGELFF. The CDR3 DNA reads as TGTGCCAGCAGCTTAAACGGGGGCATTAACACCGGGGAGCTGTTTTTT. Drawing the rest from reference TRBV7-2 and TRBJ2-2, the complete variable domain is GAGVSQSPSNKVTEKGKDVELRCDPISGHTALYWYRQSLGQGLEFLIYFQGNSAPDKSGLPSDRFSAERTGGSVSTLTIQRTQQEDSAVYLCASSLNGGINTGELFFGEGSRLTVL.

In its sample, this clonotype was seen many times. The CDR3 here is CASSPRTGVEAFF. The CDR3 bases are TGTGCCAGCTCACCCCGGACAGGCGTCGAAGCTTTCTTT. The V call is TRBV18, the J call TRBJ1-1, with TRBD1 matching 7 bases. The CDR3 extends over 13 amino acids. Germline trimming cut 3 bases from V and 8 bases from J; bases unmatched to any gene: 6. Germline CDR1 reads KGHSH; CDR2 reads LQKENI.

There are a few counts of this clonotype. The rearrangement links TRBV12-3 or TRBV12-4 to TRBJ1-3; 8 bases are shared with TRBD1. J was trimmed by 0 bases and V by 7 bases; bases with no gene match: 8. This CDR3 has 16 residues. The CDR3: CASTQPDRDSGNTIYF. The DNA of the CDR3 is TGTGCCAGCACCCAACCGGACAGGGACTCTGGAAACACCATATATTTT.

The rearrangement links TRBV18 to TRBJ2-4, with D uncertain. CDR1 and CDR2 (germline): KGHSH, LQKENI. CDR3 length: 15 amino acids. The V end was cut by 5 bases, the J end by 1 base, with 12 bases between. CDR3 in DNA: TGTGCCAGCTCAGGCCTGGGTAGCGCCAAAAACATTCAGTACTTC. Protein product: CASSGLGSAKNIQYF.

The table lists this clonotype with a few counts. The chain joins TRBV11-3 to TRBJ2-7; D gene uncertain. Germline V gene data show CDR1 as SGHNT and CDR2 as YENEEA. Trimming shortened V by 0 bases and J by 7 bases, and 10 bases separated the two germline ends. This CDR3 has 13 residues. The CDR3 region is CASSLDQVVEQYF. The CDR3 nucleotides read TGTGCCAGCAGCTTAGATCAGGTGGTTGAGCAGTACTTC.

The chain has TRBV11-2 and TRBJ2-2, with 12 bases that match TRBD2. After removal of 5 bases from V and 5 bases from J, the junction contained 6 bases not matched to a gene. The CDR3 covers 16 residues. Germline V gene data show CDR1 as SGHAT and CDR2 as FQNNGV. This CDR3 reads CASSGSSGGATGELFF. CDR3 nucleotides: TGTGCCAGCAGCGGTTCTAGCGGGGGGGCGACCGGGGAGCTGTTTTTT.

The V call is TRBV27, the J call TRBJ2-5; D is uncertain. In germline, CDR1 is MNHEY, CDR2 SMNVEV (reference sequence). The V end was cut by 3 bases, the J end by 4 bases, with 9 bases between. This CDR3 contains 13 residues. CDR3 nucleotides: TGTGCCAGCAGTTTTGGCAGCCGAGAGACCCAGTACTTC. This encodes CASSFGSRETQYF.

This clonotype was seen repeatedly, ten times or more. This chain links TRBV7-2 with TRBJ2-7; TRBD1 aligns across 10 bases. Per the germline V gene, CDR1 is SGHTA and CDR2 is FQGNSA. The trim removed 3 bases at V and 5 bases at J, leaving 10 bases unmatched. This CDR3 comprises 16 residues. The CDR3 region is CASSFLLRDRGDEQYF. CDR3 nucleotide sequence: TGTGCCAGCAGCTTCCTACTCCGGGACAGGGGCGACGAGCAGTACTTC.

This clonotype showed up just a few times. This chain links TRBV7-9 with TRBJ1-2, with D hard to call. CDR1 and CDR2 from the germline V gene are SEHNR and FQNEAQ (reference sequence). There are 16 residues in the CDR3. V was pared by 5 bases and J by 4 bases, with 20 bases between. CDR3 in amino acids: CASSPPGRVSTYGYTF. In DNA form, the CDR3 reads TGTGCCAGCAGCCCCCCGGGGAGGGTGTCCACCTATGGCTACACCTTC.

This clonotype has ten or more counts. The chain joins TRBV12-3 or TRBV12-4 to TRBJ1-5; D gene unclear. Trimming left V 6 bases short and J 2 bases short, with 14 bases between. This CDR3 contains 15 residues. In nucleotides, the CDR3 is TGTGCCAGCAGGGCAAGCGGGGAGCGCAATCAGCCCCAGCATTTT. Amino acids: CASRASGERNQPQHF.